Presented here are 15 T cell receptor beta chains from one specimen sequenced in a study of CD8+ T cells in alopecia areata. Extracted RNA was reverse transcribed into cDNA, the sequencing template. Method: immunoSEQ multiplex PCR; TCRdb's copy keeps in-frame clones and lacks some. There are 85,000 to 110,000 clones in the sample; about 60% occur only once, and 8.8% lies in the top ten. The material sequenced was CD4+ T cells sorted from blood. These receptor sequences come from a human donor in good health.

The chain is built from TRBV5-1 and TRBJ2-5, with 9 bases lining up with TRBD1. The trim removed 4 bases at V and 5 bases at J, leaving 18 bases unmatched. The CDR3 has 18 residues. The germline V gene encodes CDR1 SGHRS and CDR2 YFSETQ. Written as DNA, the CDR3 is TGCGCCAGCAGCCGCGGGACAGGGTCAGTTATCTATCTGGAGACCCAGTACTTC. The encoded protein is CASSRGTGSVIYLETQYF.

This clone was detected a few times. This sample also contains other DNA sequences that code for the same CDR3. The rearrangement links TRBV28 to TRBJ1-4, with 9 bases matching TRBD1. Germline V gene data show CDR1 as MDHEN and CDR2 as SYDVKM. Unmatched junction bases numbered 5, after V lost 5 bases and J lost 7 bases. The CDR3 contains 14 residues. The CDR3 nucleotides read TGTGCCAGCAGTAGGGGACAGGGCCGTGAAAAACTGTTTTTT. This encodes CASSRGQGREKLFF.

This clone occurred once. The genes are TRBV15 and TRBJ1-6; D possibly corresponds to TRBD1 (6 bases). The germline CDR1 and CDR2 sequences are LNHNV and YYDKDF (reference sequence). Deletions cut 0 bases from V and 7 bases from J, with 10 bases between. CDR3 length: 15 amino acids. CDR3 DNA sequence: TGTGCCACCAGCAGAGACCGTACAGGGAATTCACCCCTCCACTTT. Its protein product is CATSRDRTGNSPLHF.

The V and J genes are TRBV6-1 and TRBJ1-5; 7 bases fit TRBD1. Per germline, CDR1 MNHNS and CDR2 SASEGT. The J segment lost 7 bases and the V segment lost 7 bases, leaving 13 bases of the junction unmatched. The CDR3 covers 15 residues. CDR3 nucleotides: TGTGCCAGCAACCTTCAACAGGGGCTGGAGCAGCCCCAGCATTTT. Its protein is CASNLQQGLEQPQHF.

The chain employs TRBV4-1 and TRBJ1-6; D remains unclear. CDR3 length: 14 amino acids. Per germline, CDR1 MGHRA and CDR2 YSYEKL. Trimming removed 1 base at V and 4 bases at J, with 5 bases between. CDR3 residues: CASSQARYNSPLHF. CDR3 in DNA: TGCGCCAGCAGCCAAGCTAGATATAATTCACCCCTCCACTTT.

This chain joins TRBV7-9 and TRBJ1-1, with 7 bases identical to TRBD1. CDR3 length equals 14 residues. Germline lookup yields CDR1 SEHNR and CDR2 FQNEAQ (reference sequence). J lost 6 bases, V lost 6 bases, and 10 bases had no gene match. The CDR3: CASSRLQGSAEAFF. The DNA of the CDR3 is TGTGCCAGCAGTCGCCTACAGGGGTCTGCTGAAGCTTTCTTT.

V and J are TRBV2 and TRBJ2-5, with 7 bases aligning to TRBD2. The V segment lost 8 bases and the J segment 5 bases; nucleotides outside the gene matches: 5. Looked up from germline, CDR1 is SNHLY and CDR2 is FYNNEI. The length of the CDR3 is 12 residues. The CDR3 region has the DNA TGTGCCAGCCGTATCGGGGGGGAGACCCAGTACTTC. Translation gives CASRIGGETQYF.

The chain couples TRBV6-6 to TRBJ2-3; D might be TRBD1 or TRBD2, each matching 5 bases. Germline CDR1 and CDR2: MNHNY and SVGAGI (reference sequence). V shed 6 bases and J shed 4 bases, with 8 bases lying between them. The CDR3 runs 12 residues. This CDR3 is CASRRGPDTQYF. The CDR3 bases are TGTGCCAGCAGAAGGGGACCAGATACGCAGTATTTT.

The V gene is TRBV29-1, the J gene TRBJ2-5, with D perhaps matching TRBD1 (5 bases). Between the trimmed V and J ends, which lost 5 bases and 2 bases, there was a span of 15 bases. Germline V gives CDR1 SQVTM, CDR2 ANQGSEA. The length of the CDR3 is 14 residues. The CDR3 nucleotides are TGCAGCGTTTCCAGGGCCCCGGGTCAAGAGACCCAGTACTTC. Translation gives CSVSRAPGQETQYF.

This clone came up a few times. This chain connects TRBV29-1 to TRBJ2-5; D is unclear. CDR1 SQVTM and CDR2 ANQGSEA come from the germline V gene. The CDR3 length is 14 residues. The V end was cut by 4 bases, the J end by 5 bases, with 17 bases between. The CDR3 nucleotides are TGCAGCGTTGTGCAGACTCGGGTGTCGGAGACCCAGTACTTC. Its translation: CSVVQTRVSETQYF.

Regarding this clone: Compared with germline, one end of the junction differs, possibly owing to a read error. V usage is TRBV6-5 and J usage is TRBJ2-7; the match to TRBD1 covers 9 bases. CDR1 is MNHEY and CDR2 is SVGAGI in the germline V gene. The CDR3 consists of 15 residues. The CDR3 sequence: CASSRGQGNSYQQYF. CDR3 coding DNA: TGTGCCAGCAGTAGGGGACAGGGAAACTCCTACCAGCAGTACTTC.

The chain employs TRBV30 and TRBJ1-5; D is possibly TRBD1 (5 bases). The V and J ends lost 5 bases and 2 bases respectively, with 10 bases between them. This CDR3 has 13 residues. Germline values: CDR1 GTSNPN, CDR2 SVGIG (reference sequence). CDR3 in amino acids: CAWGAGGNQPQHF. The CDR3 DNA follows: TGTGCCTGGGGGGCTGGGGGCAATCAGCCCCAGCATTTT.

This chain's CDR3 is CASSPTGGNYGYTF. The CDR3 nucleotides read TGTGCCAGCAGTCCCACAGGGGGCAACTATGGCTACACCTTC. V gene TRBV7-9 combines with J gene TRBJ1-2, with 9 bases aligning to TRBD1. CDR1 SEHNR and CDR2 FQNEAQ come from the germline V gene (reference sequence). The CDR3 runs 14 residues. J was trimmed by 2 bases and V by 6 bases; bases with no gene match: 4. The full variable domain, with the rest looked up from reference TRBV7-9 and TRBJ1-2, is DTGVSQNPRHKITKRGQNVTFRCDPISEHNRLYWYRQTLGQGPEFLTYFQNEAQLEKSRLLSDRFSAERPKGSFSTLEIQRTEQGDSAMYLCASSPTGGNYGYTFGSGTRLTVV.

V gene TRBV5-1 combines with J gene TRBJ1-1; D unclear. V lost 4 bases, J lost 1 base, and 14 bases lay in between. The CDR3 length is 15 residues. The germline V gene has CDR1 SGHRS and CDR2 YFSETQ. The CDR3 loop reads CASSLQGRSNTEAFF. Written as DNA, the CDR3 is TGCGCCAGCAGCCTTCAAGGCAGATCGAACACTGAAGCTTTCTTT.

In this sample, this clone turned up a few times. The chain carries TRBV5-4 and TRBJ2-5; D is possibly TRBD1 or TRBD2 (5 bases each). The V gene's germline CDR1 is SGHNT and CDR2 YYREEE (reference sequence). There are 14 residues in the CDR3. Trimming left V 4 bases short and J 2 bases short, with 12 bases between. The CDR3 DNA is TGTGCCAGCAGCGGGGGTGCAGGGCAAGAGACCCAGTACTTC. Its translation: CASSGGAGQETQYF.